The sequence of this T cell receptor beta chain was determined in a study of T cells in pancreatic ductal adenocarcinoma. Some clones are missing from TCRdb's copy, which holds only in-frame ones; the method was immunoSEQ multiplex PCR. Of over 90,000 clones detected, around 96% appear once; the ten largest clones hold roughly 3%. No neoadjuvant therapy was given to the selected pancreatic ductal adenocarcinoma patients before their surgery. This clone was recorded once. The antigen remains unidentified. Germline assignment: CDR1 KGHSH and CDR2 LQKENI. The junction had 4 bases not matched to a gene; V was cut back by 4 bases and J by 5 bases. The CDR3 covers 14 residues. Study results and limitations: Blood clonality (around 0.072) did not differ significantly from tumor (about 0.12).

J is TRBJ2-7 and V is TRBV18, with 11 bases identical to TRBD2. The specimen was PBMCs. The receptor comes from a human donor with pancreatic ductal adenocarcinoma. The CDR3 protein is CASSRTSGSNEQYF. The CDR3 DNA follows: TGTGCCAGCTCACGTACTAGCGGGAGCAACGAGCAGTACTTC.